This T cell receptor beta chain was sequenced in a study of T cells expressing NK-cell markers. Findings and caveats of the study: A handful of donors showed these clonotypes also leading the CD3+CD56-NKG2C+ fraction.

The CDR3 is 13 amino acids. Germline loops: CDR1 SGHTA, CDR2 FQGNSA. As the method of synthesis, 5'RACE template switching with UMIs yielded TCR beta cDNA. TCRdb re-analyzed the 5' RACE reads; it lists each CDR3 protein once, without DNA. In all, the sample yields a few hundred thousand distinct CDR3 sequences. Notes on this clonotype: What it recognizes is unknown.

The source of this sequence is a man between 18 and 35 years old in good health. The V gene is TRBV7-2, the J gene TRBJ2-7; TCRdb proposes TRBD2, but this gene call is untestable without DNA. Specimen: blood T cells: a sorted CD56 or NKG2C T cell subset, CD4+ or CD8+ T cells, or bulk PBMC T cells (not recorded which). CDR3 residues: CASSWTGPGEQYF.